This T cell receptor (beta chain) was captured in a study of cytomegalovirus exposure and HLA in healthy donors (dated by TCRdb to 2016 to 2017). General notes on the study: An earlier analysis of several hundred of the donors reported roughly 270 Gb of sequence data and more than 90 million unique TCR beta sequences from some 180 million T cells. Approximately 300 gigabases of sequencing data and some 85 million unique TCR sequences were included in an early release covering over 600 HLA-typed donors. Among the approximately 400 genotyped donors, approximately 81% belonged to the genetic ancestry cluster associated with self-reported Caucasian donors. The study aimed to test whether cataloging public T cell receptors could reveal signatures of past pathogen exposure. The T cell repertoires of some 670 subjects were profiled by immunosequencing and related to cytomegalovirus serostatus. Along with the approximately 620-subject first cohort, a separate validation cohort of over a hundred different subjects was used. To predict cytomegalovirus infection status, the study brought together high-throughput TCR immunosequencing, statistical association of individual TCRs with disease status, and machine learning. A later analysis re-examined previously published TCR beta repertoires from over 500 donors and added high-resolution HLA genotyping to investigate patterns of TCR occurrence. In the later analysis, no new phenotypic data were used to find candidate immune exposures; instead, reliance was placed on TCR beta sequences and their occurrence across donors. In an earlier analysis of more than 550 of the donors, high-throughput TCR beta sequencing was used to judge whether each TCR beta V gene segment behaved as functional or pseudogenic. Donor age, sex, ethnicity and CMV serostatus were compiled together with the repertoire data. In a later genetic analysis, genome-wide SNP genotypes for about three fifths of the roughly 670 donors were used, and that subset was treated as a discovery cohort. All discovery cohort repertoires had been generated using a single sequencing platform. HLA typing included class I and class II loci at four-digit resolution. Typing coverage differed by locus: A, B, C, DRB1 and DQB1 were typed in roughly 620-640 donors, DQA1 in about 500, DPA1 in around 610, and DPB1 in 450 to 490. Four to six DR-DQ haplotypes were handled as single units for association and clustering, since linkage in the cohort was strong. Among some 410 genotyped donors of the cohort, an average of around 250,000 unique TCR beta nucleotide sequences was sequenced per donor, of which roughly 17% were non-productive. The paper's findings and limits, for the study overall: Most TCR sequences were seen in very few donors, while some public TCRs were found in many individuals. When HLA alleles, especially DR and DQ, strongly co-occurred, attributing TCR associations to individual alleles was difficult. A cluster of highly shared sequence variants was judged likely to represent a technical artifact of the sequencing pipeline. Because some donors lacked HLA typing at each locus, the association tests relied only on the typed subset. A total of 150 to 200 TCR beta chains were listed by the study as associated with cytomegalovirus. An association between a missense DCLRE1C variant and V-gene and J-gene trimming of TCR beta chains was found in a later genetic analysis and replicated in an independent cohort. Because counts were too low, seventeen rarely observed V segments, including chromosome 9 orphons, were left out of the earlier analysis of a few hundred of the donors. Immune exposure information for the cohort was limited to CMV serostatus. A later genetic analysis reported fewer N-insertions in productive TCRs among donors in an Asian-associated ancestry cluster than the roughly 620-donor mean. Three of the identified cytomegalovirus-associated TCR beta chains were confirmed in vitro to be specific for cytomegalovirus antigens. According to a later analysis, most CMV-associated TCR beta chains appeared to be HLA-restricted, and the HLA associations seemed to be driven largely by CMV exposure. Correlated functional status among segregating V segments might be attributable to linkage disequilibrium, but an unknown experimental factor could not be ruled out. The cohort was sequenced for TCR beta chains only, and without alpha or paired-chain data the features that could be detected were limited. The classifier was reported to diagnose cytomegalovirus status with high specificity and sensitivity in both the original cohort and the validation cohort. In a later analysis, several top co-occurrence clusters were reported to appear linked to parvovirus B19, influenza, CMV and Epstein-Barr virus. According to the authors, the approach could potentially be generalized to other disease states and immunological phenotypes. According to a later analysis, TCR association rates differed among HLA loci, with DRB1 alleles showing the most associated TCRs and HLA-C alleles showing the fewest. Some IMGT-functional V segments, including TRBV6-2 and TRBV6-3, could not be told apart with the 87-base-pair reads, so those segments were excluded. In a later analysis, 16,951 TCR beta sequences were associated with specific HLA alleles at a false discovery rate of 0.05. In a later analysis, HLA-associated TCR beta chains showed more clonal expansion and lower generation probabilities than non-associated chains that were equally common. In an earlier analysis of approximately 590 of the donors, most TCR beta V segments were observed in productive rearrangements about 87% or about 30% of the time, broadly matching IMGT annotations. The presence/absence analyses assumed that sequencing depth was roughly uniform across donors, and that assumption may not be true. A further reported finding was that TCR beta sequences accurately predicted the HLA-A and HLA-B alleles for most subjects in the first cohort.

Sequences SGHNT (CDR1) and YYREEE (CDR2) are obtained from the germline V gene (reference sequence). Reading from cysteine to phenylalanine, the CDR3 counts 15 amino acids. The sequence is cut down to CDR3 DNA, 45 bases in frame from base 1. Trimming removed 0 bases from V and 0 bases from J, leaving 9 bases between the germline ends. The cohort consisted of 600 or so healthy bone marrow donors. All cohort members were sampled while nominally healthy, although unrecorded immune exposures were likely present. The donor was CMV seronegative and was included in the group of 352 seronegative cohort members. A peripheral blood sample was provided by each donor, and peripheral blood mononuclear cells were used for TCR beta sequencing. Genomic DNA was extracted from the blood cell samples with the Qiagen DNeasy Blood Extraction Kit. For this clone: This clone's antigen is unknown. Base qualities are not recorded, but no much larger clone differs from it by a single base.

Libraries were made using the immunoSEQ multiplex PCR assay. For the multiplex PCR, a mixture combining 60 forward primers for TCR Vbeta segments and 13 reverse primers for TCR Jbeta segments was used. The CDR3 region of rearranged TCR beta genes was amplified from genomic DNA by a multiplex PCR assay. The Illumina HiSeq System was used to sequence the amplified TCR beta libraries as 87-base-pair reads. Under the source paper's analysis protocol: A later analysis counted 75 million to 100 million unique TCR beta chains across the 550 to 800 repertoires, and 9 million to 14 million of these chains were shared by at least two donors. Raw reads were error-corrected and collapsed into unique sequences by a nearest-neighbor algorithm in which closely related sequences were merged to remove PCR and sequencing errors. Alignment of CDR3 sequences to IMGT reference sequences was used to assign V, D and J gene segments. For a sequence to be retained, a match of at least six nucleotides was required to both a V gene segment and a J gene segment. Rearrangements were called productive when the CDR3 lacked stop codons and stayed in frame with V and J; all others were non-productive. Following IMGT convention, CDR3 was defined as the stretch from the second conserved V-encoded cysteine up to the conserved J-encoded phenylalanine. Sequences without an unambiguous match to a single V gene segment were excluded from the earlier analysis of about 630 of the donors. An earlier analysis of about 590 of the donors classified V segments as functional when productive rearrangements were above 56.7% and as segregating when the standard deviation between donors was above 5%. A statistical classification framework was developed to diagnose cytomegalovirus status using the catalog of TCR beta chain sequences. In a later analysis, V and J genes were assigned by comparing TCR nucleotide sequences against IMGT/GENE-DB human TR gene sequences. A later analysis assigned CDR3 sequences and most-parsimonious VDJ recombination scenarios with the TCRdist pipeline. A later analysis defined each TCR beta chain by its CDR3 amino acid sequence plus V-gene family, and excluded reads lacking a unique V-gene family. A later analysis removed 500 to 600 highly shared, low-generation-probability nucleotide sequences to deal with suspected cross-contamination and a sequencing artifact. For each public chain, a later analysis derived a clonal expansion index from normalized ranks of inferred template counts within each repertoire. A later analysis computed generation probabilities with a VDJ recombination model fitted to out-of-frame rearrangements, and checked the results against IGoR. A later analysis scored TCR-TCR, TCR-HLA and TCR-CMV co-occurrence with hypergeometric tests, applying a repertoire-size bias correction to TCR pairs. A later analysis estimated false discovery rates by permuting HLA or CMV assignments 20 times. In a later analysis, co-occurring TCRs were grouped using DBSCAN, and TCRdist sequence similarity was added for clustering within HLA-allele-positive subsets. Repertoires with fewer than 30,000 or more than 120,000 public chains, plus five repertoires with anomalous nucleotide sharing, were excluded from co-occurrence clustering. TCRdb holds this immuneACCESS table with in-frame rearrangements only. Some clones are missing; in checked studies, unresolved V genes explain under half, and the rest has no known cause. V and J calls and clone size are as listed in that table; D and trimming were resolved from the DNA. The sample records 150,000 to 200,000 clones, 80% of which are singletons. About 0.64% of the sample rests with the top ten.

The chain links TRBV5-4 with TRBJ1-2; the D gene lacks a confident call. The clonotype comes from a boy between 10 and 17 years old in good health and CMV-seronegative. The sequenced sample was PBMCs. The sequenced DNA is TGTGCCAGCAGCTTGGAGTCAGTTTCTAACTATGGCTACACCTTC. The resulting protein is CASSLESVSNYGYTF.